This record covers a single TCR beta chain. As yet, its antigen is unknown. The sample comes from a study of Ad26.COV2.S vaccination and SARS-CoV-2 variants. Overall study context: Into the muscle, Ad26.COV2.S was dosed once or twice, 56 days apart. The study, taken as a whole, reports: Greater spike-specific TCR breadth was seen in vaccine recipients than in placebo recipients. Recipients of vaccine and of placebo showed similar breadth of their non-spike TCR repertoires.

Profiling relied on immunoSEQ multiplex PCR, and the TCRdb table lists in-frame clones only, not all of them. The sample carries 250,000 or so clones, approximately 90% recorded once. As to treatment: roughly 19 received Ad26.COV2.S at low or high dose, single or two shots; 5 received placebo; per-sample allocation not given. Material that was analyzed had been drawn on day 63 after the first vaccine or placebo injection. Recruitment in Boston yielded a donor of adult age, 18-55 years. Germline V gives CDR1 LNHDA, CDR2 SQIVND (reference sequence). CDR3 size: 16 residues. With V trimmed by 6 bases and J by 5 bases, 13 bases remained unmatched.

The sequence was obtained from a person aged 18-60 years who received the Ad26.COV2.S COVID-19 vaccine or a placebo. The chain links TRBV19 to TRBJ1-5; 7 bases map to TRBD1. The source material was peripheral blood, sampled in a trial of Ad26.COV2.S vaccine versus placebo. Written as DNA, the CDR3 is TGTGCCAGTAGACCCACCCGGACAGGCGGTTATCAGCCCCAGCATTTT. It specifies CASRPTRTGGYQPQHF.